Following are 27 T cell receptor beta chains from one sample sequenced in a study of blood T cell repertoires in COVID-19. Clones were sequenced by immunoSEQ multiplex PCR, and TCRdb holds only the in-frame ones, with some missing. The table includes over 75,000 clones, around four fifths detected once. The source material was peripheral blood. Every receptor here comes from a woman of 80 years or more with active or convalescent COVID-19.

V is TRBV9 and J is TRBJ2-7; 10 bases are shared with TRBD2. The V segment lost 0 bases and the J segment 7 bases; nucleotides outside the gene matches: 16. Germline V gene lookup returns CDR1 SGDLS and CDR2 YYNGEE. CDR3 length: 18 amino acids. The CDR3 bases are TGTGCCAGCAGCGTAGAACTAGCGGGACCCACCGTTGGGGGAGAGCAGTACTTC. Translating gives CASSVELAGPTVGGEQYF.

The CDR3 spells CASQDRRKNQPQHF. The CDR3 DNA reads as TGTGCCAGCCAGGACAGGCGTAAAAATCAGCCCCAGCATTTT. The V and J genes are TRBV27 and TRBJ1-5; 7 nucleotides align to TRBD1. The CDR3 has 14 amino acids. Looked up from germline, CDR1 is MNHEY and CDR2 is SMNVEV (reference sequence). The V segment lost 8 bases and the J segment 4 bases; nucleotides outside the gene matches: 8.

The chain combines TRBV19 with TRBJ1-5; unclear D gene. This CDR3 is 14 amino acids long. The V gene lost 6 bases and the J gene lost 1 base, with 10 bases spanning the gap. Per the germline V gene, CDR1 is LNHDA and CDR2 is SQIVND (reference sequence). The chain's CDR3 is CASSARESNQPQHF. In DNA form, the CDR3 reads TGTGCCAGTAGCGCCCGGGAAAGCAATCAGCCCCAGCATTTT.

This clone was seen a handful of times. The chain employs TRBV6-5 and TRBJ1-4, with 7 bases matching TRBD1. V gave up 6 bases and J gave up 8 bases; unmatched junction bases: 9. Germline V lookup: CDR1 MNHEY, CDR2 SVGAGI. This CDR3 has 14 amino acids. CDR3 bases: TGTGCCAGCAGACCGACAGGGCTGAGGGAAAAACTGTTTTTT. This translates into CASRPTGLREKLFF.

The chain joins TRBV4-3 to TRBJ2-1; D is unresolved. V was clipped by 2 bases and J by 3 bases, with 14 bases between them. Germline V lookup: CDR1 LGHNA, CDR2 YSLEER. The CDR3 extends over 16 amino acids. The CDR3 is CASSQTQVYSYNEQFF. The CDR3 DNA sequence: TGCGCCAGCAGCCAAACGCAGGTGTATAGCTACAATGAGCAGTTCTTC.

This clone was seen more than once but under ten times. This chain connects TRBV4-3 to TRBJ1-4; no clear D. The germline V gene has CDR1 LGHNA and CDR2 YSLEER. V was trimmed by 2 bases and J by 2 bases, leaving 9 bases between them. This CDR3 is built from 15 residues. The CDR3 loop reads CASSQRGGTNEKLFF. CDR3 nucleotide sequence: TGCGCCAGCAGCCAACGGGGTGGGACTAATGAAAAACTGTTTTTT.

V gene TRBV14 combines with J gene TRBJ2-7; D unresolved. This CDR3 contains 16 residues. CDR1 is SGHDN and CDR2 is FVKESK in the germline V gene. Trimming pared 1 base from V and 1 base from J, leaving 14 bases between. The CDR3 sequence: CASSQVSRVRSYEQYF. As DNA, the CDR3 is TGTGCCAGCAGCCAAGTTTCCCGGGTTAGGTCCTACGAGCAGTACTTC.

The rearrangement uses TRBV10-1 and TRBJ2-2, with 9 nucleotides matching TRBD1. The CDR3 covers 15 residues. V shed 4 bases, J shed 2 bases, and the junction held 2 bases outside the gene matches. Germline CDR1 and CDR2: WNHNN and SYGVQD (reference sequence). The CDR3 loop reads CASSGTGANTGELFF. DNA for the CDR3: TGCGCCAGCAGTGGGACAGGGGCCAACACCGGGGAGCTGTTTTTT.

This clone was found a few times. The genes are TRBV18 and TRBJ2-3, with D unresolved. Trimming pared 3 bases from V and 5 bases from J, leaving 3 bases between. There are 11 residues in the CDR3. Germline V gene lookup returns CDR1 KGHSH and CDR2 LQKENI. CDR3 sequence: CASSPLDTQYF. CDR3 coding DNA: TGTGCCAGCTCACCCCTAGATACGCAGTATTTT.

The rearrangement uses TRBV18 and TRBJ2-1; TRBD2 aligns across 7 bases. V trimming: 3 bases; J trimming: 2 bases; junction bases outside the gene matches: 7. Germline V CDR1 and CDR2: KGHSH, LQKENI. The CDR3 sequence is 16 residues long. The CDR3 here is CASSPRAGDTYNEQFF. The CDR3 DNA reads as TGTGCCAGCTCACCTAGGGCGGGAGACACCTACAATGAGCAGTTCTTC. Combining the CDR3 with reference TRBV18 and TRBJ2-1 gives the whole variable domain NAGVMQNPRHLVRRRGQEARLRCSPMKGHSHVYWYRQLPEEGLKFMVYLQKENIIDESGMPKERFSAEFPKEGPSILRIQQVVRGDSAAYFCASSPRAGDTYNEQFFGPGTRLTVL.

This chain connects TRBV7-2 to TRBJ2-1; D is unclear. This CDR3 contains 16 residues. V lost 0 bases and J 7 bases, leaving 16 bases between the germline ends. From germline, CDR1 is SGHTA and CDR2 FQGNSA. The CDR3 nucleotides are TGTGCCAGCAGCTTAGCCTGGTTCCTGGCCCAAAATGAGCAGTTCTTC. It yields the protein CASSLAWFLAQNEQFF.

The rearrangement links TRBV7-6 to TRBJ2-5; 8 bases align to TRBD2. CDR3 length: 14 residues. Per germline, CDR1 SGHVS and CDR2 FNYEAQ. The junction had 6 bases not matched to a gene; V was cut back by 6 bases and J by 3 bases. CDR3 coding DNA: TGTGCCAGCAGACGGGGGGGGCTGGAAGAGACCCAGTACTTC. Amino acids: CASRRGGLEETQYF. Filled out from reference TRBV7-6 and TRBJ2-5, the complete variable domain reads GAGVSQSPRYKVTKRGQDVALRCDPISGHVSLYWYRQALGQGPEFLTYFNYEAQQDKSGLPNDRFSAERPEGSISTLTIQRTEQRDSAMYRCASRRGGLEETQYFGPGTRLLVL.

This rearrangement joins TRBV3-1 (or the pseudogene TRBV3-2) to TRBJ1-1; D not resolved. The V gene lost 0 bases and the J gene lost 2 bases, with 13 bases spanning the gap. The CDR3 covers 16 residues. Looked up from germline, CDR1 is LGHDT and CDR2 is YNNKEL (reference sequence). CDR3 amino acids: CASSQELSRGNTEAFF. CDR3 nucleotide sequence: TGTGCCAGCAGCCAAGAATTATCCCGGGGAAACACTGAAGCTTTCTTT.

The genes are TRBV6-5 and TRBJ1-6; TRBD1 matches 9 bases. The CDR3 totals 15 residues. CDR1 MNHEY and CDR2 SVGAGI come from the germline V gene. V lost 4 bases, J lost 11 bases, and 9 bases stayed unmatched. The CDR3 nucleotides are TGTGCCAGCAGTTCCTCACAGGGGGCTTGGGCACCCCTCCACTTT. It translates to CASSSSQGAWAPLHF.

This clone occurred a few times. CDR3 sequence reads: CASSARGLLVDTQYF. The CDR3 nucleotides read TGTGCCAGCAGCGCACGGGGACTTCTGGTGGATACGCAGTATTTT. The chain carries TRBV9 and TRBJ2-3, with D possibly TRBD2 on 6 matching bases. Trimming stripped 3 bases from V and 6 bases from J, with 17 bases between. This CDR3 has 15 residues. Per the germline V gene, CDR1 is SGDLS and CDR2 is YYNGEE.

V usage is TRBV3-1 (or the pseudogene TRBV3-2) and J usage is TRBJ2-3; 7 positions agree with TRBD2. With V trimmed by 3 bases and J by 2 bases, 5 bases remained unmatched. The CDR3 has 15 amino acids. CDR1 is LGHDT and CDR2 is YNNKEL in the germline V gene (reference sequence). CDR3 sequence (DNA): TGTGCCAGCAGCCACCAGGGACTACTCACAGATACGCAGTATTTT. Translation gives CASSHQGLLTDTQYF.

V is TRBV7-3 and J is TRBJ1-1, with D unclear. CDR1 SGHTA and CDR2 FQGTGA come from the germline V gene. V gave up 5 bases and J gave up 1 base, with 11 bases separating them. This CDR3 region has 14 residues. CDR3 DNA sequence: TGTGCCAGCAGCGAGGGAGGGCCGAACACTGAAGCTTTCTTT. Translating it yields CASSEGGPNTEAFF.

The chain couples TRBV4-3 to TRBJ1-4; no clear D. Per the germline V gene, CDR1 is LGHNA and CDR2 is YSLEER. V was clipped by 0 bases and J by 8 bases, with 16 bases between them. The CDR3 totals 16 residues. CDR3 DNA: TGCGCCAGCAGCCAAGATGCGGCAGCTCGGGGAGAAAAACTGTTTTTT. Protein product: CASSQDAAARGEKLFF.

The V and J genes are TRBV3-1 (or the pseudogene TRBV3-2) and TRBJ1-1, with unresolved D. This CDR3 is built from 13 residues. Per the germline V gene, CDR1 is LGHDT and CDR2 is YNNKEL (reference sequence). Trimming stripped 4 bases from V and 7 bases from J, with 13 bases between. CDR3 sequence reads: CASSPTRGGEAFF. The DNA of the CDR3 is TGTGCCAGCAGCCCAACCCGAGGCGGTGAAGCTTTCTTT.

This chain links TRBV28 with TRBJ2-7, with D possibly being TRBD1 (7 bases). From germline, CDR1 is MDHEN and CDR2 SYDVKM. This CDR3 contains 14 residues. V was clipped by 3 bases and J by 4 bases, with 13 bases between them. Written as DNA, the CDR3 is TGTGCCAGCAGTTTCATCAGGGGGACTTACGAGCAGTACTTC. It is translated as CASSFIRGTYEQYF.

This clone was seen just once. This rearrangement joins TRBV5-4 to TRBJ2-3; 7 bases fit TRBD2. Germline CDR1 SGHNT, CDR2 YYREEE (reference sequence). This CDR3 comprises 16 residues. With V trimmed by 5 bases and J by 4 bases, 13 bases remained unmatched. This CDR3 is CASRPIAGVRADTQYF. The CDR3 DNA sequence: TGTGCCAGCAGACCAATCGCGGGGGTCCGGGCAGATACGCAGTATTTT.

The chain employs TRBV24-1 and TRBJ2-1; 8 nucleotides agree with TRBD2. The V segment lost 5 bases and the J segment 3 bases; nucleotides outside the gene matches: 8. Germline loops: CDR1 KGHDR, CDR2 SFDVKD. This CDR3 contains 16 residues. CDR3 nucleotides: TGTGCCACCAGTGGGCTTCGGGGGGGCCTCTACAATGAGCAGTTCTTC. Its translation is CATSGLRGGLYNEQFF.

The V call is TRBV15, the J call TRBJ1-6; the D gene is possibly TRBD1 (6 bases). This CDR3 region has 15 residues. The V gene's germline CDR1 is LNHNV and CDR2 YYDKDF (reference sequence). V lost 4 bases and J 9 bases, leaving 16 bases between the germline ends. CDR3 residues: CATSTEDSSISPLHF. The CDR3 bases are TGTGCCACCAGCACCGAGGACAGCTCAATTTCACCCCTCCACTTT.

This chain links TRBV19 with TRBJ2-7; 8 nucleotides match TRBD1. CDR1 is LNHDA and CDR2 is SQIVND in the germline V gene (reference sequence). The J segment lost 0 bases and the V segment lost 6 bases, leaving 10 bases of the junction unmatched. The CDR3 is 16 amino acids. The CDR3 protein is CASSLVGTGLSYEQYF. CDR3 bases: TGTGCCAGTAGCCTTGTGGGGACAGGCCTCTCCTACGAGCAGTACTTC.

The genes are TRBV6-2 or TRBV6-3 and TRBJ2-3; 10 nucleotides match TRBD2. Germline V gene lookup returns CDR1 MNHEY and CDR2 SVGEGT. The CDR3 loop spans 16 amino acids. Germline trimming cut 5 bases from V and 2 bases from J; bases unmatched to any gene: 7. The CDR3 DNA reads TGTGCCAGCAGTCTCCTTAGCGGGGGGTTCACAGATACGCAGTATTTT. This translates into CASSLLSGGFTDTQYF.

This chain connects TRBV19 to TRBJ2-1; D remains ambiguous. This CDR3 has 13 residues. CDR1 and CDR2 from the germline V gene are LNHDA and SQIVND (reference sequence). V shed 5 bases and J shed 2 bases, with 7 bases lying between them. The CDR3 nucleotides read TGTGCCAGTAGTGCCGGTACCTACAATGAGCAGTTCTTC. This gives the protein CASSAGTYNEQFF.

This clone was observed many times. The rearrangement links TRBV27 to TRBJ1-1; the D is unclear. V lost 5 bases, J lost 5 bases, and 9 bases lay in between. Germline V CDR1 and CDR2: MNHEY, SMNVEV (reference sequence). CDR3 length equals 12 residues. The CDR3 reads CASSPSGTEAFF. DNA of the CDR3: TGTGCCAGCAGTCCGTCCGGGACTGAAGCTTTCTTT.